Below, 8 T cell receptor beta chains from the same sample are listed, as sequenced in a study of beta chain features in type 1 diabetes. Every bit of the isolated RNA underwent reverse transcription, so sequencing read expressed TCRB transcripts. TCRdb's copy holds only in-frame clones and misses some; the assay was immunoSEQ multiplex PCR. This table has roughly 40,000 clones, over 45% appearing once. Sequencing was done on a sample of central memory CD4+ T cells from blood. These TCRs come from a woman aged 18-30 years in good health.

This clone was observed once. The rearrangement joins TRBV30 to TRBJ1-1; 7 bases fit TRBD1. The CDR3 totals 14 residues. V was pared by 7 bases and J by 2 bases, with 10 bases of the junction left unmatched. Germline CDR1 GTSNPN, CDR2 SVGIG (reference sequence). The CDR3 nucleotides read TGTGCCTTGACAGGGTGGGGAGGAAACACTGAAGCTTTCTTT. This encodes CALTGWGGNTEAFF.

For the CDR3, the DNA is TGTGCCAGCAGTGGGACAGGGGGCCGGGGATCGGTTGTAGATACGCAGTATTTT. This codes for CASSGTGGRGSVVDTQYF. This chain links TRBV2 with TRBJ2-3, with 11 bases lining up with TRBD1. The germline gives CDR1 SNHLY, CDR2 FYNNEI. The length of the CDR3 is 18 residues. Trimming removed 4 bases from V and 5 bases from J; junction bases left unmatched: 14.

This clone was found a few times. This chain connects TRBV5-1 to TRBJ1-1, with D hard to call. Looked up from germline, CDR1 is SGHRS and CDR2 is YFSETQ. V lost 0 bases and J 11 bases, leaving 14 bases between the germline ends. The CDR3 is 13 residues long. CDR3 nucleotides: TGCGCCAGCAGCTTGGTCGGCAGGTCAGACGCTTTCTTT. It encodes CASSLVGRSDAFF.

This clone was seen more than once but under ten times. The V and J genes are TRBV19 and TRBJ2-6; no definite D call. Per the germline V gene, CDR1 is LNHDA and CDR2 is SQIVND (reference sequence). Between the trimmed V and J ends, which lost 7 bases and 2 bases, there was a span of 9 bases. This CDR3 comprises 14 residues. CDR3 nucleotide sequence: TGTGCCAGTACTAGGCGGACTGGGGCCAACGTCCTGACTTTC. It encodes CASTRRTGANVLTF.

The CDR3 DNA reads as TGCAGCGTTGCTAGCGGGGGCAATGAGCAGTTCTTC. This codes for CSVASGGNEQFF. This sequence joins TRBV29-1 and TRBJ2-1; TRBD2 agrees at 10 bases. J lost 6 bases, V lost 4 bases, and 0 bases had no gene match. The CDR3 has 12 amino acids. CDR1 SQVTM and CDR2 ANQGSEA come from the germline V gene.

The rearrangement uses TRBV23-1 and TRBJ2-1; TRBD1 aligns across 7 bases. TRBV23-1 is reported as an ORF; its role is uncertain. This CDR3 region has 15 residues. The junction had 4 bases not matched to a gene; V was cut back by 0 bases and J by 5 bases. The CDR3 DNA reads as TGCGCCAGCAGTCAATCAAAGGGGGCCGACAATGAGCAGTTCTTC. This translates into CASSQSKGADNEQFF.

This clone has more than one count but fewer than ten. V and J are TRBV30 and TRBJ1-1, with TRBD1 matching over 9 bases. This CDR3 is 13 amino acids long. Germline loops: CDR1 GTSNPN, CDR2 SVGIG (reference sequence). J gave up 4 bases and V 5 bases, and 5 bases lay outside the gene matches. CDR3 sequence reads: CAWELTGGTEAFF. CDR3 DNA: TGTGCCTGGGAACTGACAGGGGGCACTGAAGCTTTCTTT.

This clone was seen only a few times. V and J are TRBV7-9 and TRBJ1-1; D not resolved. V lost 3 bases and J lost 3, with 17 bases in between. The length of the CDR3 is 16 residues. Germline V gene data show CDR1 as SEHNR and CDR2 as FQNEAQ (reference sequence). The CDR3 protein is CASSFTSGYRHTEAFF. The CDR3 DNA reads TGTGCCAGCAGCTTTACCTCCGGCTACAGACACACTGAAGCTTTCTTT.